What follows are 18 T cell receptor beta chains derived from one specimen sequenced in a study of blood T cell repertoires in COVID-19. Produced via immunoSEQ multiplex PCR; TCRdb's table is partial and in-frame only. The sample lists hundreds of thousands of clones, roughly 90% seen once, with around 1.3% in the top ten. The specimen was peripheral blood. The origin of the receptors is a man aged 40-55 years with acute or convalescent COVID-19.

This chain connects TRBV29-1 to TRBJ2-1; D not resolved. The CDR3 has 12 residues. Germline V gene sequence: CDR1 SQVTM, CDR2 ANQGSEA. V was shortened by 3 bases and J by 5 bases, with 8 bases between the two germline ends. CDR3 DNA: TGCAGCGTTGAGACTGTAGACAATGAGCAGTTCTTC. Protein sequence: CSVETVDNEQFF.

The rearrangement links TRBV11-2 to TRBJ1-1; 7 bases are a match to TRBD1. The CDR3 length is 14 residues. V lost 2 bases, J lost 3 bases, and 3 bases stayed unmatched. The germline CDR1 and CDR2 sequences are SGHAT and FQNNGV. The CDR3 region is CASSLFQGDTEAFF. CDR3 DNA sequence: TGTGCCAGCAGCTTATTTCAGGGGGACACTGAAGCTTTCTTT.

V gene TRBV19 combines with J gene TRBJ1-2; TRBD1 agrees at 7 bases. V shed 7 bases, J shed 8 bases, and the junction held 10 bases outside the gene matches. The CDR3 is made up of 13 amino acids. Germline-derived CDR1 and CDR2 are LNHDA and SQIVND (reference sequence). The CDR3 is CASKRQGGLGYTF. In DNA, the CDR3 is TGTGCCAGTAAAAGACAGGGCGGTTTAGGCTACACCTTC.

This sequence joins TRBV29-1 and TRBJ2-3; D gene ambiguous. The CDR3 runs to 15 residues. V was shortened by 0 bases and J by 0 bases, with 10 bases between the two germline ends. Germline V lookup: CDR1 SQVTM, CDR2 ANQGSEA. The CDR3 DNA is TGCAGCGTTGAAGATGTACTATCCAGCACAGATACGCAGTATTTT. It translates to CSVEDVLSSTDTQYF.

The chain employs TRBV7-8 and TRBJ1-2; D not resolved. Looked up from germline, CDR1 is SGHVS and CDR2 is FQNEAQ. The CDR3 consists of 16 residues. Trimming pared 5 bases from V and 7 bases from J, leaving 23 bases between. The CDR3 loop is CASSPLRAASRSGYTF. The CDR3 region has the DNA TGTGCCAGCAGCCCCCTGAGGGCCGCCTCCCGGTCTGGCTACACCTTC.

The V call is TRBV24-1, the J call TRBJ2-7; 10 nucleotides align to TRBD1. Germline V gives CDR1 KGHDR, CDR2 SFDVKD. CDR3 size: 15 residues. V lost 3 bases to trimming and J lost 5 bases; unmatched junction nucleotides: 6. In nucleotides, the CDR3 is TGTGCCACCAGTGATCCTGGGACAGGGGATAACGAGCAGTACTTC. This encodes CATSDPGTGDNEQYF.

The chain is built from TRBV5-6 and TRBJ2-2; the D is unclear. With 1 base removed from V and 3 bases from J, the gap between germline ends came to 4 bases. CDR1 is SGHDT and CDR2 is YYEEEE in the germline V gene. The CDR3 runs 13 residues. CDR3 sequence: CASSLYDTGELFF. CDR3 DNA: TGTGCCAGCAGCTTGTATGACACCGGGGAGCTGTTTTTT.

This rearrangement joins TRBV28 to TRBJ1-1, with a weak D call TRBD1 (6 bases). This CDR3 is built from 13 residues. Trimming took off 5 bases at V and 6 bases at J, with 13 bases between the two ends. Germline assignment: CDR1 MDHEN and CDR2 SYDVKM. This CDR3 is CASSPTGRPEAFF. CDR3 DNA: TGTGCCAGCAGTCCCACAGGGAGACCTGAAGCTTTCTTT. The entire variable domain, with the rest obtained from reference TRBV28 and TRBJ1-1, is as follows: DVKVTQSSRYLVKRTGEKVFLECVQDMDHENMFWYRQDPGLGLRLIYFSYDVKMKEKGDIPEGYSVSREKKERFSLILESASTNQTSMYLCASSPTGRPEAFFGQGTRLTVV.

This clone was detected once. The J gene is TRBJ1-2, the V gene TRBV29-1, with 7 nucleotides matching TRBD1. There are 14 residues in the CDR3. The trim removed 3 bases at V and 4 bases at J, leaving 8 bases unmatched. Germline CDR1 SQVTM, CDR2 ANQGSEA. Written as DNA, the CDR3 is TGCAGCGTTGATGAGGGGGCTCGAGGCTATGGCTACACCTTC. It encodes CSVDEGARGYGYTF.

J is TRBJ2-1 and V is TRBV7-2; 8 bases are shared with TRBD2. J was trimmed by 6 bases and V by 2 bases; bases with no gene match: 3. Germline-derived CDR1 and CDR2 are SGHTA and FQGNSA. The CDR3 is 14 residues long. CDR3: CASSLTAGVNEQFF. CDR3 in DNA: TGTGCCAGCAGCTTAACAGCGGGGGTCAATGAGCAGTTCTTC.

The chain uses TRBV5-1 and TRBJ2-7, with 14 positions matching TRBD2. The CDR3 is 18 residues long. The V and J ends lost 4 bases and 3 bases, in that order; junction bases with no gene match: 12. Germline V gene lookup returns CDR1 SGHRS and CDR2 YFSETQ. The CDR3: CASSVNIETSGRVYEQYF. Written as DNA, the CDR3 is TGCGCCAGCAGCGTAAACATAGAGACTAGCGGGAGGGTCTACGAGCAGTACTTC.

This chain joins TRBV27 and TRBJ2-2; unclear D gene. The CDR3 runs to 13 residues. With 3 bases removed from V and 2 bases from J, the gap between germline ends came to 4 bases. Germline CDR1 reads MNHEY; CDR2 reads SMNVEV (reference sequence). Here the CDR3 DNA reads TGTGCCAGCAGTTTGGGCAACACCGGGGAGCTGTTTTTT. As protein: CASSLGNTGELFF.

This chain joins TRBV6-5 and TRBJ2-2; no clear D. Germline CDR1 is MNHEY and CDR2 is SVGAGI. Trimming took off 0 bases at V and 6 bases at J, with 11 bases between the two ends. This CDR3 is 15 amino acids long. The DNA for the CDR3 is TGTGCCAGCAGTTACTCGGGCGCCGGCGCCGGGGAGCTGTTTTTT. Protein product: CASSYSGAGAGELFF.

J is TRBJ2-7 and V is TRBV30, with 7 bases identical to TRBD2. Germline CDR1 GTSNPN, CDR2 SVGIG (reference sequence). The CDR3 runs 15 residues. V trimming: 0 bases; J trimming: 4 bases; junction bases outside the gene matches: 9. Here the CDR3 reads CAWSVLGGSGYEQYF. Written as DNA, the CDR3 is TGTGCCTGGAGTGTACTAGGCGGGAGCGGGTACGAGCAGTACTTC.

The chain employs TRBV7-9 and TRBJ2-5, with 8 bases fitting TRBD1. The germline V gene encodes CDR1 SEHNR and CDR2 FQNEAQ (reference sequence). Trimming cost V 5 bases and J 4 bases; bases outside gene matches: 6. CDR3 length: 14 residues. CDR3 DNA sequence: TGTGCCAGCAGCGAAGGCAGGGGGCGAGAGACCCAGTACTTC. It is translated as CASSEGRGRETQYF. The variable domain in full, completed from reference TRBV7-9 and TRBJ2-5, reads DTGVSQNPRHKITKRGQNVTFRCDPISEHNRLYWYRQTLGQGPEFLTYFQNEAQLEKSRLLSDRFSAERPKGSFSTLEIQRTEQGDSAMYLCASSEGRGRETQYFGPGTRLLVL.

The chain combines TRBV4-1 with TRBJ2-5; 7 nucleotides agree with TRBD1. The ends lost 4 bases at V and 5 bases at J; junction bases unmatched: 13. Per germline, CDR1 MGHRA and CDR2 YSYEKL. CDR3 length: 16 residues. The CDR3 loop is CASSRSPGTEAETQYF. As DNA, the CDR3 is TGCGCCAGCAGCCGATCCCCCGGGACAGAGGCGGAGACCCAGTACTTC.

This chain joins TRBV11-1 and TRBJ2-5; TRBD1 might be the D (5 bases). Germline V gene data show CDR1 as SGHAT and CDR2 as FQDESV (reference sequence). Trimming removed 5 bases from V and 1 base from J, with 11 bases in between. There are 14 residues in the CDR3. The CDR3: CASSIRQSQETQYF. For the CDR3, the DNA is TGTGCCAGCAGCATAAGACAGAGCCAAGAGACCCAGTACTTC.

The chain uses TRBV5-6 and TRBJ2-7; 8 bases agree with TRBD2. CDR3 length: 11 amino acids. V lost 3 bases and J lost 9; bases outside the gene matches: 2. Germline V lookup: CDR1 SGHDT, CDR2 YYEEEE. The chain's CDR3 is CASSSGTRQYF. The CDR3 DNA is TGTGCCAGCAGCTCCGGGACTAGGCAGTACTTC.